This TCR beta chain was sequenced during a study of blood T cell repertoires in COVID-19. Study-level background: Acute-phase and convalescent COVID-19 samples originated in the United States, Italy and Spain. PBMCs, B-cell-depleted T cells, or T cells were the source of the cDNA or gDNA that made up the material.

This clone appeared a few times. Per germline, CDR1 SGHTA and CDR2 FQGNSA. V was shortened by 0 bases and J by 0 bases, with 11 bases between the two germline ends. The length of the CDR3 is 16 residues. Study processing details: The assay estimated nucleated cells by amplifying reference gene primers. Libraries were prepared by immunoSEQ multiplex PCR; TCRdb keeps only in-frame clonotypes and omits some of them. For V, J and clone size, that table is used; D and trimming come from the DNA. Among about 74,000 clones listed, roughly 70% were seen once. The J gene is TRBJ1-2, the V gene TRBV7-2, with unresolved D. The TCR comes from a man in his 70s with acute or convalescent COVID-19. The sample consisted of peripheral blood. CDR3 region: CASSLAPRSSNYGYTF. The CDR3 DNA reads as TGTGCCAGCAGCTTAGCACCCCGGTCATCTAACTATGGCTACACCTTC.